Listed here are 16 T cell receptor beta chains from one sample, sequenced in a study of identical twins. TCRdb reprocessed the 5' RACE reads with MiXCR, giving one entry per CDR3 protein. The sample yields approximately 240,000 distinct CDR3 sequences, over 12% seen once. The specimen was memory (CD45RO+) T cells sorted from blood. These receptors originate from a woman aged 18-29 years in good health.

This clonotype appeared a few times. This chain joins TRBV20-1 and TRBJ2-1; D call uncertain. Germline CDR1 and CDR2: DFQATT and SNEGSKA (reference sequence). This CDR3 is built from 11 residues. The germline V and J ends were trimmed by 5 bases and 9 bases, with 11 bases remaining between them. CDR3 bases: TGCAGTGCTCCCACCGTAGGTGAGCAGTTCTTC. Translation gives CSAPTVGEQFF.

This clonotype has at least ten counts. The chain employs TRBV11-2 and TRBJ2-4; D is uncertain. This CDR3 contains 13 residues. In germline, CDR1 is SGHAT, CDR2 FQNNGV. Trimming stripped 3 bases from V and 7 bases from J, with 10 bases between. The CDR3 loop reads CASSFGRLNIQYF. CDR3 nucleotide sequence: TGTGCCAGCAGCTTTGGTAGACTGAACATTCAGTACTTC. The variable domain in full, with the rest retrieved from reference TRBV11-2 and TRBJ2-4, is EAGVAQSPRYKIIEKRQSVAFWCNPISGHATLYWYQQILGQGPKLLIQFQNNGVVDDSQLPKDRFSAERLKGVDSTLKIQPAKLEDSAVYLCASSFGRLNIQYFGAGTRLSVL.

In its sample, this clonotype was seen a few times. CDR3 bases: TGTGCCAGCAGTCCGTTCCGGGACGCGGACTACGAGCAGTACTTC. Protein sequence: CASSPFRDADYEQYF. This chain joins TRBV11-3 and TRBJ2-7; D may correspond to TRBD1 or TRBD2 (5 bases each). Germline V lookup: CDR1 SGHNT, CDR2 YENEEA. Trimming took off 6 bases at V and 3 bases at J, with 18 bases between the two ends. This CDR3 contains 15 residues.

DNA of the CDR3: TGTGCCAGCAGCTTAGGGCACCCCACGGGAGATACGCAGTATTTT. Protein: CASSLGHPTGDTQYF. This chain links TRBV7-2 with TRBJ2-3, with unresolved D. Germline V gives CDR1 SGHTA, CDR2 FQGNSA. Trimming pared 1 base from V and 5 bases from J, leaving 13 bases between. The CDR3 length is 15 residues.

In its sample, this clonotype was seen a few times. The CDR3 coding sequence is TGTGCCAGCACCGACAGGAGGTGGGCAGGTACTGAAGCTTTCTTT. Amino acid sequence: CASTDRRWAGTEAFF. This rearrangement joins TRBV7-9 to TRBJ1-1, with D possibly TRBD1 on 6 matching bases. From germline, CDR1 is SEHNR and CDR2 FQNEAQ (reference sequence). V dropped 7 bases and J dropped 5 bases, with 20 bases sitting between them. There are 15 residues in the CDR3.

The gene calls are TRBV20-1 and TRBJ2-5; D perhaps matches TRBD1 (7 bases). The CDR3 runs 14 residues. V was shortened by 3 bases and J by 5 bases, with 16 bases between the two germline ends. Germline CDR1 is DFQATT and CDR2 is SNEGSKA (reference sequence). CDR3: CSARGPGGSETQYF. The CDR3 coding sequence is TGCAGTGCTAGGGGCCCAGGGGGGTCGGAGACCCAGTACTTC.

CDR3 nucleotides: TGTGCCAGCAGTTTATCGGTCGGTAGCGGGATAGTATACGAGCAGTACTTC. Translation: CASSLSVGSGIVYEQYF. The chain employs TRBV27 and TRBJ2-7; 8 bases align to TRBD2. CDR3 length equals 17 residues. V lost 0 bases and J lost 4; bases outside the gene matches: 11. CDR1 is MNHEY, CDR2 SMNVEV, per germline (reference sequence).

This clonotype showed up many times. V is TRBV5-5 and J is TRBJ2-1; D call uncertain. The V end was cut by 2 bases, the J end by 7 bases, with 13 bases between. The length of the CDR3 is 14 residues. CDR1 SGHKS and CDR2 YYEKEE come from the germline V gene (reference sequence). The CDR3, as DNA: TGTGCCAGCAGCTTACAAGGAAGCAGGAATGAGCAGTTCTTC. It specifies CASSLQGSRNEQFF.

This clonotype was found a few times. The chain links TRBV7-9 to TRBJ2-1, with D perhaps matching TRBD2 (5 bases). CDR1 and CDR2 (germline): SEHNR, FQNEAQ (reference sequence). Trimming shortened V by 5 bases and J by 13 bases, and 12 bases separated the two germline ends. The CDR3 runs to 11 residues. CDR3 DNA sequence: TGTGCCAGCAGCCAACGAGGGTCCCAGTTCTTC. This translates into CASSQRGSQFF.

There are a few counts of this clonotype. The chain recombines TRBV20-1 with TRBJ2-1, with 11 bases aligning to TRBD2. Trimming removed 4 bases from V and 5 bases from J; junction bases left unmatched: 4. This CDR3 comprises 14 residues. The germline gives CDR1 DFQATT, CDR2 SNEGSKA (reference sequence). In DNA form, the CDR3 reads TGCAGTGCTAAGACTAGCGGGATCCACAATGAGCAGTTCTTC. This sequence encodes CSAKTSGIHNEQFF.

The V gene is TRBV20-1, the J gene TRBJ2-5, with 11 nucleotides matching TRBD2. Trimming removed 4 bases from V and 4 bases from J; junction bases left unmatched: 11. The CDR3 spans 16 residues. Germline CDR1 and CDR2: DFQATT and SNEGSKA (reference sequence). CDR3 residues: CSAKSASGGRVETQYF. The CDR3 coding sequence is TGCAGTGCTAAATCCGCTAGCGGGGGGCGGGTAGAGACCCAGTACTTC.

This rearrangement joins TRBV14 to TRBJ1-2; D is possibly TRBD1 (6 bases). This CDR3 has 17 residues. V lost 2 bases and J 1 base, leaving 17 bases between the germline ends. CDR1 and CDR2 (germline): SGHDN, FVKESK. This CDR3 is CASSQFLRTGYNYGYTF. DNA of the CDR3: TGTGCCAGCAGCCAATTTTTAAGAACAGGGTATAACTATGGCTACACCTTC.

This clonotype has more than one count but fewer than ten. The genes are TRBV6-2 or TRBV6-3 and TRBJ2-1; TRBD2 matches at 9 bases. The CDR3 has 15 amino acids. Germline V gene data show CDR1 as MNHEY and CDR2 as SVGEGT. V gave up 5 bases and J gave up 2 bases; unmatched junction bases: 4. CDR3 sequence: CASSRRLAAYNEQFF. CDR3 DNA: TGTGCCAGCAGTAGACGACTAGCGGCCTACAATGAGCAGTTCTTC.

This CDR3 reads CATIRDSYEQYF. The CDR3 DNA is TGTGCCACTATTCGGGACAGCTACGAGCAGTACTTC. The genes are TRBV2 and TRBJ2-7; TRBD1 matches at 7 bases. Germline loops: CDR1 SNHLY, CDR2 FYNNEI. The CDR3 runs to 12 residues. V shed 10 bases, J shed 3 bases, and the junction held 6 bases outside the gene matches. The whole variable domain, filled in from reference TRBV2 and TRBJ2-7, reads EPEVTQTPSHQVTQMGQEVILRCVPISNHLYFYWYRQILGQKVEFLVSFYNNEISEKSEIFDDQFSVERPDGSNFTLKIRSTKLEDSAMYFCATIRDSYEQYFGPGTRLTVT.

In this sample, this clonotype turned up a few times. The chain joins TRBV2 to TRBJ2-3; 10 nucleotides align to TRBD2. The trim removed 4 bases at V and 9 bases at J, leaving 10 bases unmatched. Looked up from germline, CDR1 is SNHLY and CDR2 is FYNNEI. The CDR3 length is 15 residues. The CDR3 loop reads CASSVLAGDSGTQYF. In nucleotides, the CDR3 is TGTGCCAGCAGTGTTCTAGCGGGAGACTCGGGGACGCAGTATTTT. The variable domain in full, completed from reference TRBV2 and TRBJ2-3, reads EPEVTQTPSHQVTQMGQEVILRCVPISNHLYFYWYRQILGQKVEFLVSFYNNEISEKSEIFDDQFSVERPDGSNFTLKIRSTKLEDSAMYFCASSVLAGDSGTQYFGPGTRLTVL.

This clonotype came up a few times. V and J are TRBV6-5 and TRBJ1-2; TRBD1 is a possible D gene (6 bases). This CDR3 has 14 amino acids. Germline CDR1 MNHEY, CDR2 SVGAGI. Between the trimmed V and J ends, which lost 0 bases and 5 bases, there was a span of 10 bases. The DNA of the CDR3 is TGTGCCAGCAGTTACTCTGGACAGTTGTATGGCTACACCTTC. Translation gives CASSYSGQLYGYTF.